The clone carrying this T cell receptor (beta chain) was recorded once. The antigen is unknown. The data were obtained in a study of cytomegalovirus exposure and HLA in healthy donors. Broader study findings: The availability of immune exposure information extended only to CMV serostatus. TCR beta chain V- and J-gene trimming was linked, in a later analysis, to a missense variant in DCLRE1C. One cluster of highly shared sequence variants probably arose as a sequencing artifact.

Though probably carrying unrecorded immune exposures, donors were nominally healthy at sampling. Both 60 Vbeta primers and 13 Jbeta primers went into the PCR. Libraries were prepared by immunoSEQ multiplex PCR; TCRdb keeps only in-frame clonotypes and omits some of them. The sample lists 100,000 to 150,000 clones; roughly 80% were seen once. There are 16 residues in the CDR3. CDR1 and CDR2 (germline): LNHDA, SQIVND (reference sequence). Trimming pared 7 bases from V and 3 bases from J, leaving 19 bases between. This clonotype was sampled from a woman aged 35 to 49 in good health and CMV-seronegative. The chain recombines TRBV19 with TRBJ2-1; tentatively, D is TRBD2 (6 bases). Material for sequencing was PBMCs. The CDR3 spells CASTDGGDAIYNEQFF. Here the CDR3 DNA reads TGTGCCAGTACTGATGGAGGGGACGCCATCTACAATGAGCAGTTCTTC.